The 5 T cell receptor beta chains reported below all come from one sample, sequenced in a study of CD8 T cells in ankylosing spondylitis. TCRdb fed the 5' RACE reads into MiXCR, producing one record per CDR3 protein. The table records about 400,000 distinct CDR3 sequences, 20% of them present only once. Sequencing used blood, either unsorted or a sorted T cell fraction (not recorded which). These receptors all come from a male donor with ankylosing spondylitis or in good health (not recorded which).

J is TRBJ2-3 and V is TRBV25-1; 12 bases align to TRBD2. V gave up 6 bases and J gave up 6 bases; unmatched junction bases: 1. CDR3 length: 13 residues. Germline V gene lookup returns CDR1 MGHDK and CDR2 SYGVNS. The CDR3 here is CASRTSGGDTQYF. The CDR3 DNA is TGTGCCAGCAGGACTAGCGGGGGTGATACGCAGTATTTT. Complete variable domain (other parts from reference TRBV25-1 and TRBJ2-3): EADIYQTPRYLVIGTGKKITLECSQTMGHDKMYWYQQDPGMELHLIHYSYGVNSTEKGDLSSESTVSRIRTEHFPLTLESARPSHTSQYLCASRTSGGDTQYFGPGTRLTVL.

This clonotype has only a few counts. The chain recombines TRBV4-1 with TRBJ2-7; 9 nucleotides line up with TRBD2. Germline V gene sequence: CDR1 MGHRA, CDR2 YSYEKL. The J segment lost 3 bases and the V segment lost 4 bases, leaving 10 bases of the junction unmatched. There are 16 residues in the CDR3. The CDR3 protein is CASSPGWPAGGYEQYF. In nucleotides, the CDR3 is TGCGCCAGCAGCCCCGGTTGGCCAGCGGGGGGCTACGAGCAGTACTTC.

This chain links TRBV24-1 with TRBJ2-2, with 10 bases identical to TRBD1. The CDR3 spans 15 residues. CDR1 is KGHDR and CDR2 is SFDVKD in the germline V gene. V shed 10 bases and J 1 base; nucleotides not matched to a gene: 5. The CDR3 reads CATGQGLLNTGELFF. CDR3 bases: TGTGCCACGGGACAGGGGCTCCTGAACACCGGGGAGCTGTTTTTT.

This rearrangement joins TRBV10-3 to TRBJ2-2; 8 bases agree with TRBD2. The germline gives CDR1 ENHRY, CDR2 SYGVKD. J was trimmed by 4 bases and V by 5 bases; bases with no gene match: 6. The CDR3 is 15 residues long. Written as DNA, the CDR3 is TGTGCCATCAGTTCGGGACTAGATCCCACCGGGGAGCTGTTTTTT. Translated: CAISSGLDPTGELFF.

This sequence joins TRBV4-2 and TRBJ2-2; maybe TRBD2 (5 bases). Between the trimmed V and J ends, which lost 0 bases and 0 bases, there was a span of 14 bases. Looked up from germline, CDR1 is LGHNA and CDR2 is YNFKEQ. This CDR3 is built from 18 residues. The CDR3: CASSQDRLVGANTGELFF. CDR3 DNA sequence: TGTGCCAGCAGCCAAGATAGGTTGGTCGGGGCGAACACCGGGGAGCTGTTTTTT.